This T cell receptor (beta chain) was found in a study of CD8 T cells in Susac syndrome. There are 14 residues in the CDR3. V dropped 4 bases and J dropped 8 bases, with 17 bases sitting between them. The germline CDR1 and CDR2 sequences are LGHDT and YNNKEL (reference sequence). RNA was extracted with the RNeasy kit, and a quantity of about 0.5 to 1 ug was reverse transcribed using random hexamers. TCRdb recomputed calls from the immunoSEQ multiplex PCR reads with MiXCR, one row per CDR3 protein. The data show 75,000 to 95,000 distinct CDR3 sequences, about 95% seen once. This sequence joins TRBV3-1 and TRBJ1-2; D possibly corresponds to TRBD1 (5 bases). The receptor comes from a human donor with Susac syndrome. Sample: CD8+ T cells from PBMCs. The CDR3 DNA reads TGTGCCAGCAGCCTAGCTGGGGGGTATAACGGCTACACCTTC. As protein: CASSLAGGYNGYTF.